The rows below give T cell receptor beta chains drawn from one sample of a study of early T cells in non-severe SARS-CoV-2 infection. A single record per CDR3 protein comes from TCRdb applying MiXCR to the 5' RACE reads. The table lists approximately 35,000 distinct CDR3 sequences, about 4.7% of them singletons, with about 14% in the top ten. Sequencing was done on a sample of whole blood. Source of these receptors: an adult who was a healthcare worker with PCR-confirmed SARS-CoV-2 infection or an uninfected control (not recorded which). The CDR3 runs from the conserved cysteine through the conserved F or W. The order of the fields is V gene, CDR3 protein.

TRBV5-6 CASSFDETEAFF
TRBV7-3 CASSLTGDRAETQYF
TRBV28 CASSFGLAGGPLYNEQFF
TRBV2 CATGVYYTGELFF
TRBV30 CACKPGQLYGYTF
TRBV27 CASSSLGAANEKLFF
TRBV6-5 CASRPGGAYTQYF
TRBV6-1 CASSEGSSGVDEQFF
TRBV11-2 CASSRTNSRETQYF
TRBV19 CASTRTAGYGYTF
TRBV18 CASSPETSFGYEQYF
TRBV7-9 CASSFSSNYGYTF
TRBV20-1 CSATVPGSGGFETQYF
TRBV19 CASSNQGNSPLHF
TRBV7-3 CASSYKGTGEKFF
TRBV30 CAWSTTGVNGYTF
TRBV5-1 CASSPGTGEETEAFF
TRBV11-2 CASSLEYKGETQYF
TRBV7-9 CASSLLAGGPHEQFF
TRBV6-6 CASSSTGTQAQGGAFF
TRBV7-2 CASSFGTEYYGYTF
TRBV10-3 CAISEVGGMTDTQYF
TRBV29-1 CSVEESPRSTDTQYF
TRBV5-1 CASQRFFSDTQYF
TRBV20-1 CSAHPPSGYSGANVLTF
TRBV7-9 CATRTGTGTEAFF
TRBV12-3/TRBV12-4 CASSLMENEKLFF
TRBV20-1 CRVKKTGTSVSEQFF
TRBV2 CASSGGNPHYYEQYF
TRBV12-3/TRBV12-4 CASTLSPEETQYF
TRBV5-1 CASSLDGSSYEQYF
TRBV5-4 CASSFVGSGELFF
TRBV7-2 CASSRSGVYNEQFF
TRBV15 CATSSGTGGTYGYTF
TRBV5-1 CASSEGVGNYGYTF
TRBV29-1 CSLGLAGREQFF
TRBV5-6 CASSWGPLNTGELFF
TRBV7-2 CASSLGGVPGNYGYTF
TRBV3-1 CASSQGSFSGNTIYF
TRBV11-2 CASSDTAMGRMQETQYF
TRBV2 CASTKGAGELFF
TRBV27 CASRPTGRSYEQYF
TRBV7-9 CASSFLDEQFF
TRBV2 CASSLSGARAAFF
TRBV18 CASSPQGRGKTQYF
TRBV11-2 CASSSEGPYNEQFF
TRBV4-2 CASSQEPETQYF
TRBV10-3 CAISDSSLSTDTQYF
TRBV9 CASSAGGQGNYGYTF
TRBV7-6 CACSLEGGYGYTF
TRBV6-2/TRBV6-3 CASSALGLTDTQYF
TRBV20-1 CSAPGQRIAEQYF
TRBV5-1 CASTLRGGQPYEQYF
TRBV19 CASSMSPDQPQHF
TRBV7-9 CASIPPNGSSYGYTF
TRBV29-1 CSVEGGTGSLSGANVLTF